This TCR beta chain was sequenced for a study of read filtering for tumor transcriptome and immune sequencing. Overall study context: Revised staging placed roughly 8 patients in R-ISS I, some 17 in II, more than five in III. The study's findings and limits: Sorted CD138-negative bone marrow cells were not purified T cells. Dropping single-read clonotypes raised IR-seq and RNA-seq shared-clonotype correlation.

This clonotype showed up many times. Its target is not known. The library was built from 400 to 500 ng RNA with molecular barcoded adaptors for alpha/delta and beta/gamma chains. TCRdb recomputed calls from the reads with MiXCR, one row per CDR3 protein. The sample shows roughly 93,000 distinct CDR3 sequences, roughly 21% of them seen only once. The clonotype comes from a donor at least 40 years old with multiple myeloma. Material: a population of CD138-negative cells sorted from bone marrow.

CDR3 loop: CASSEVGWASGKRQETQYF. CDR3 nucleotides: TGTGCCAGCAGTGAAGTTGGCTGGGCTAGCGGTAAACGCCAAGAGACCCAGTACTTC. This sequence joins TRBV2 and TRBJ2-5; 7 bases line up with TRBD2. The CDR3 totals 19 residues. Germline V gene sequence: CDR1 SNHLY, CDR2 FYNNEI. The junction had 15 bases not matched to a gene; V was cut back by 1 base and J by 1 base.